One T cell receptor (beta chain) is described in this entry. This sample was included in a study of shared clonotypes between healthy human individuals. About the study: A donor's plate count was three for CD4 naive and three for CD4 memory; CD8 naive had two and CD8 memory one.

Each sorted subset replicate got 200 ng genomic DNA, roughly 30,000 genomes. The assay was immunoSEQ multiplex PCR, and TCRdb's table has in-frame clones only and misses some. The profile shows over a million clones, 95% to 99% of them singletons. Trimming removed 4 bases at V and 5 bases at J, with 14 bases between. CDR1 SQVTM and CDR2 ANQGSEA come from the germline V gene. The CDR3 extends over 13 amino acids. The specimen sequenced was naive CD4+ T cells sorted from blood. The subset was: CD45RA+ positively selected. This chain links TRBV29-1 with TRBJ2-5; D is possibly TRBD1 or TRBD2 (5 bases each). The sequence came from a man aged 25 to 40 in good health. The CDR3 coding sequence is TGCAGCGTTGCGAGGGGACCGGGGGAGACCCAGTACTTC. This sequence encodes CSVARGPGETQYF.